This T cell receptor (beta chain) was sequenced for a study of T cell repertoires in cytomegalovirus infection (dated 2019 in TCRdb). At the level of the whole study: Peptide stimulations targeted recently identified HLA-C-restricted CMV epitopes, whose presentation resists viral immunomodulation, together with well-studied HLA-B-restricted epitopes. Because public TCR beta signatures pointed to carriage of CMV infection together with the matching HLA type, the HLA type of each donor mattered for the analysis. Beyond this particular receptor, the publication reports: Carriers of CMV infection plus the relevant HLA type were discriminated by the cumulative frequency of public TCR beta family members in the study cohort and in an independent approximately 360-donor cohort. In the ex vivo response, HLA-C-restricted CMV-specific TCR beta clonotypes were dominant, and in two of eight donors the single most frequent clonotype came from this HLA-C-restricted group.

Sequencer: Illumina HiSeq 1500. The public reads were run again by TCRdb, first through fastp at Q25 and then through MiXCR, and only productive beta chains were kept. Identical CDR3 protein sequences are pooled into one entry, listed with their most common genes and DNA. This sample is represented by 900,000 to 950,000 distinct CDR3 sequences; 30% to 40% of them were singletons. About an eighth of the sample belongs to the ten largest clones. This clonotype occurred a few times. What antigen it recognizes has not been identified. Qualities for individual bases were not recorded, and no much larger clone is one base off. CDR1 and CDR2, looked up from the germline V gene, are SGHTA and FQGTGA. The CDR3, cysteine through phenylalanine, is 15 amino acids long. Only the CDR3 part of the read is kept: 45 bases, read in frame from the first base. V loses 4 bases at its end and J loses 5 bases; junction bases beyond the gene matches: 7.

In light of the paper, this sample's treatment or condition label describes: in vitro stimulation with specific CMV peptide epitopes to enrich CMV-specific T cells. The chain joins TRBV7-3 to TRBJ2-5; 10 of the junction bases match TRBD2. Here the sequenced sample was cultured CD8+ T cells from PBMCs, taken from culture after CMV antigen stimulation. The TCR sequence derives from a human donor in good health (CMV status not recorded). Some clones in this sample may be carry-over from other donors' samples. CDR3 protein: CASSYIAGGRETQYF. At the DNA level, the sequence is TGTGCCAGCAGCTATATAGCGGGGGGACGCGAGACCCAGTACTTC.